The rows below give T cell receptor beta chains drawn from one sample of a study of T cell responses to AZD1222 COVID-19 vaccine. Sequencing was performed with immunoSEQ multiplex PCR; in TCRdb, only in-frame clones are kept and a portion is missing. The sample lists some 92,000 clones; over 80% were seen once. The sample was peripheral blood, taken on day 0 of AZD1222 vaccination. These receptor sequences come from an adult in good health. Both conserved end residues are part of each CDR3. Each record gives: J gene, V gene, D gene, clone size, CDR3 protein, CDR3 DNA. The D gene is left open where the match is weak. Size is stated for part of the rows, as once, few or many counts, or as a class when the clone is expanded.

J gene: TRBJ1-1
V gene: TRBV6-1
D gene: TRBD1
clone size: .
CDR3 protein: CASSWLQGSTEAFF
CDR3 DNA: TGTGCCAGCAGTTGGTTACAGGGGAGCACTGAAGCTTTCTTT

J gene: TRBJ1-1
V gene: TRBV7-2
D gene: .
clone size: .
CDR3 protein: CASSRYRDNTEAFF
CDR3 DNA: TGTGCCAGCAGCCGGTACAGGGATAACACTGAAGCTTTCTTT

J gene: TRBJ2-7
V gene: TRBV28
D gene: TRBD1
clone size: .
CDR3 protein: CASSTQGAYSYEQYF
CDR3 DNA: TGTGCCAGCAGTACACAGGGGGCTTATTCCTACGAGCAGTACTTC

J gene: TRBJ1-3
V gene: TRBV7-2
D gene: .
clone size: once
CDR3 protein: CASSRTGPGNTIYF
CDR3 DNA: TGTGCCAGCAGCCGTACAGGCCCTGGAAACACCATATATTTT

J gene: TRBJ2-1
V gene: TRBV2
D gene: .
clone size: .
CDR3 protein: CASSEEGSLDSYNEQFF
CDR3 DNA: TGTGCCAGCAGTGAAGAGGGTAGCTTGGACTCCTACAATGAGCAGTTCTTC

J gene: TRBJ2-1
V gene: TRBV7-2
D gene: TRBD2
clone size: .
CDR3 protein: CASSSPGLAGGRQFF
CDR3 DNA: TGTGCCAGCAGCTCGCCGGGACTAGCGGGGGGGAGGCAGTTCTTC

J gene: TRBJ2-7
V gene: TRBV4-1
D gene: TRBD2
clone size: .
CDR3 protein: CASTLLALSSYEQYF
CDR3 DNA: TGCGCCAGCACCCTACTAGCGTTGAGCTCCTACGAGCAGTACTTC

J gene: TRBJ1-5
V gene: TRBV6-5
D gene: .
clone size: .
CDR3 protein: CASTLGNQPQHF
CDR3 DNA: TGTGCCAGCACCCTGGGCAATCAGCCCCAGCATTTT

J gene: TRBJ1-2
V gene: TRBV28
D gene: .
clone size: .
CDR3 protein: CASRGVEGRPLFPYGYTF
CDR3 DNA: TGTGCCAGCCGAGGCGTGGAAGGGAGGCCCTTATTTCCCTATGGCTACACCTTC

J gene: TRBJ2-1
V gene: TRBV11-3
D gene: .
clone size: .
CDR3 protein: CASSLERAPGLYDNEQFF
CDR3 DNA: TGTGCCAGCAGCTTAGAGAGGGCTCCGGGACTCTACGACAATGAGCAGTTCTTC

J gene: TRBJ2-7
V gene: TRBV12-3/TRBV12-4
D gene: .
clone size: .
CDR3 protein: CASTPGGYYEQYF
CDR3 DNA: TGTGCCAGCACCCCCGGCGGATACTACGAGCAGTACTTC

J gene: TRBJ1-4
V gene: TRBV7-9
D gene: .
clone size: .
CDR3 protein: CASSFKQGTNEKLFF
CDR3 DNA: TGTGCCAGCAGCTTCAAACAGGGAACTAATGAAAAACTGTTTTTT

J gene: TRBJ1-6
V gene: TRBV10-3
D gene: TRBD1
clone size: .
CDR3 protein: CAISRDRGSPPLHF
CDR3 DNA: TGTGCCATCAGCCGGGACAGGGGGTCACCCCCCCTCCACTTT

J gene: TRBJ1-2
V gene: TRBV5-1
D gene: .
clone size: .
CDR3 protein: CASSPTWGSYGYTF
CDR3 DNA: TGCGCCAGCAGCCCGACCTGGGGTTCCTATGGCTACACCTTC

J gene: TRBJ1-2
V gene: TRBV12-3/TRBV12-4
D gene: TRBD1
clone size: .
CDR3 protein: CATSGTVNYGYTF
CDR3 DNA: TGTGCCACCTCCGGGACAGTGAACTATGGCTACACCTTC

J gene: TRBJ1-5
V gene: TRBV7-2
D gene: .
clone size: .
CDR3 protein: CASSFDRISNQPQHF
CDR3 DNA: TGTGCCAGCAGCTTCGACAGGATTAGCAATCAGCCCCAGCATTTT

J gene: TRBJ2-7
V gene: TRBV11-2
D gene: TRBD2
clone size: .
CDR3 protein: CASSFWVTSGGDRQYF
CDR3 DNA: TGTGCCAGCAGCTTTTGGGTAACTAGCGGTGGAGATAGGCAGTACTTC

J gene: TRBJ1-5
V gene: TRBV28
D gene: .
clone size: .
CDR3 protein: CASSLHPDLGGPQHF
CDR3 DNA: TGTGCCAGCAGTCTCCACCCCGACCTCGGTGGGCCCCAGCATTTT

J gene: TRBJ2-7
V gene: TRBV11-3
D gene: TRBD1
clone size: .
CDR3 protein: CASSLDGTEYEQYF
CDR3 DNA: TGTGCCAGCAGCTTAGACGGGACAGAATACGAGCAGTACTTC

J gene: TRBJ1-6
V gene: TRBV6-5
D gene: .
clone size: .
CDR3 protein: CASSYGVSDSPLHF
CDR3 DNA: TGTGCCAGCAGTTACGGAGTCAGCGATTCACCCCTCCACTTT

J gene: TRBJ2-3
V gene: TRBV5-8
D gene: TRBD1
clone size: .
CDR3 protein: CASSLKTGGPDTQYF
CDR3 DNA: TGTGCCAGCAGCTTGAAAACAGGGGGCCCAGATACGCAGTATTTT

J gene: TRBJ2-3
V gene: TRBV14
D gene: .
clone size: .
CDR3 protein: CASSLIATNTDTQYF
CDR3 DNA: TGTGCCAGCAGCCTGATAGCGACGAACACAGATACGCAGTATTTT

J gene: TRBJ2-3
V gene: TRBV9
D gene: .
clone size: .
CDR3 protein: CASSFGGGDTQYF
CDR3 DNA: TGTGCCAGCAGTTTCGGAGGGGGGGATACGCAGTATTTT

J gene: TRBJ2-3
V gene: TRBV27
D gene: .
clone size: .
CDR3 protein: CASSRKRSSTDTQYF
CDR3 DNA: TGTGCCAGCAGTAGGAAGCGTTCTAGCACAGATACGCAGTATTTT

J gene: TRBJ2-1
V gene: TRBV9
D gene: TRBD2
clone size: .
CDR3 protein: CASSVGGSGYSYNEQFF
CDR3 DNA: TGTGCCAGCAGCGTAGGGGGTAGCGGGTACTCCTACAATGAGCAGTTCTTC

J gene: TRBJ1-2
V gene: TRBV7-2
D gene: .
clone size: .
CDR3 protein: CASSSGRHYGYTF
CDR3 DNA: TGTGCCAGCAGCTCCGGACGGCACTATGGCTACACCTTC

J gene: TRBJ2-7
V gene: TRBV7-9
D gene: .
clone size: .
CDR3 protein: CASSPGTVLGEQYF
CDR3 DNA: TGTGCCAGCAGCCCAGGCACGGTATTAGGCGAGCAGTACTTC

J gene: TRBJ2-7
V gene: TRBV5-1
D gene: TRBD1
clone size: few
CDR3 protein: CASSDPAGGSEQYF
CDR3 DNA: TGCGCCAGCAGCGACCCGGCAGGGGGCTCCGAGCAGTACTTC

J gene: TRBJ2-7
V gene: TRBV23-1
D gene: .
clone size: .
CDR3 protein: CASSPPQGCRQYF
CDR3 DNA: TGCGCCAGCAGCCCTCCACAGGGTTGTAGGCAGTACTTC